The 27 T cell receptor beta chains below all came from one sample that was sequenced in a study of blood T cells in healthy people across ages (dated by TCRdb to about 2015). Libraries were prepared through 5' RACE. TCRdb names Illumina HiSeq 2500 as the instrument used. The second PCR ran for roughly 6 to 11 cycles and used a J-beta primer mix along with a sample-barcoded 5' primer. The public sequencing data were trimmed at Q25 with fastp and processed into clonotypes with MiXCR by TCRdb, which kept only in-frame beta chains. Each CDR3 protein appears once, grouped with its most common genes and DNA. The sample table lists hundreds of thousands of distinct CDR3 sequences, about 34% of them with a count of one. The leading ten clones occupy approximately 12% of the sample. The sample taken for sequencing was blood. These receptors were taken from a man younger than 35 in good health.

This rearrangement joins TRBV12-3 or TRBV12-4 to TRBJ1-2; 7 bases map to TRBD1. Losses at the gene ends were 4 bases for V and 10 bases for J; bases not matched to a gene: 9. CDR3 length equals 13 residues. This chain's CDR3 is CASSSYRGRDYTF. The CDR3 DNA is TGTGCCAGCAGTTCATACAGGGGCCGAGACTACACCTTC.

V and J are TRBV12-3 or TRBV12-4 and TRBJ1-5; D may be TRBD1 (5 bases). Trimming left V 5 bases short and J 11 bases short, with 22 bases between. The CDR3 runs 15 residues. The CDR3 reads CASSPRDGFGETQHF. The CDR3 DNA reads as TGTGCCAGCAGTCCCCGGGACGGGTTCGGTGAGACCCAGCATTTT.

This clonotype was counted between two and nine times. The chain joins TRBV4-1 to TRBJ1-5; D unresolved. Trimming took off 3 bases at V and 2 bases at J, with 14 bases between the two ends. From germline, CDR1 is MGHRA and CDR2 YSYEKL. The CDR3 is 16 residues long. CDR3 nucleotide sequence: TGCGCCAGCAGCCACCTCCAACGCCACCGCAATCAGCCCCAGCATTTT. Amino acids: CASSHLQRHRNQPQHF.

The CDR3 coding sequence is TGTGCCATCAGAGCGGGACAGCCGAACACCGGGGAGCTGTTTTTT. Translated: CAIRAGQPNTGELFF. The V call is TRBV10-3, the J call TRBJ2-2, with D perhaps matching TRBD1 or TRBD2 (7 bases each). The CDR3 is 15 amino acids. The ends were cut back, 6 bases at V and 0 bases at J, with 11 bases in the middle. Germline values: CDR1 ENHRY, CDR2 SYGVKD.

This clonotype was counted once. The chain combines TRBV2 with TRBJ1-6; TRBD1 matches 7 bases. V lost 5 bases and J lost 6; bases outside the gene matches: 10. Germline V CDR1 and CDR2: SNHLY, FYNNEI. This CDR3 is 16 amino acids long. CDR3 in amino acids: CASSLPGGPSNSPLHF. The CDR3 coding sequence is TGTGCCAGCAGTCTTCCAGGGGGTCCATCTAATTCACCCCTCCACTTT. Together with reference TRBV2 and TRBJ1-6, the CDR3 gives the full variable domain: EPEVTQTPSHQVTQMGQEVILRCVPISNHLYFYWYRQILGQKVEFLVSFYNNEISEKSEIFDDQFSVERPDGSNFTLKIRSTKLEDSAMYFCASSLPGGPSNSPLHFGNGTRLTVT.

This rearrangement joins TRBV20-1 to TRBJ1-5; D is ambiguous. Germline values: CDR1 DFQATT, CDR2 SNEGSKA (reference sequence). V shed 3 bases and J shed 3 bases, with 9 bases lying between them. This CDR3 spans 13 amino acids. CDR3 in amino acids: CSARDGVNQPQHF. CDR3 DNA: TGCAGTGCTAGGGACGGGGTCAATCAGCCCCAGCATTTT.

Comment on this clonotype: A read error may be the cause here, since a much bigger clone is one base away. V gene TRBV12-3 or TRBV12-4 combines with J gene TRBJ2-1; D may be TRBD1 or TRBD2 (5 bases each). This CDR3 is 14 amino acids long. CDR3 in DNA: TGTACCAGCGCACCTTCGGGGCGGAGCAATGAGCAGTTCTTC. This translates into CTSAPSGRSNEQFF.

The chain has TRBV12-3 or TRBV12-4 and TRBJ1-1, with TRBD1 matching 8 bases. This CDR3 spans 17 amino acids. Trimming at V came to 6 bases and at J to 0 bases, leaving 12 bases not matched to a gene. CDR3 protein: CASSLPRRGPMNTEAFF. The CDR3 DNA reads as TGTGCCAGCAGCCTGCCCCGCAGGGGGCCAATGAACACTGAAGCTTTCTTT.

This clonotype has more than one count but fewer than ten. V is TRBV7-2 and J is TRBJ2-5; 9 bases line up with TRBD1. This CDR3 is built from 15 residues. Germline-derived CDR1 and CDR2 are SGHTA and FQGNSA. Unmatched junction bases numbered 7, after V lost 4 bases and J lost 4 bases. The chain's CDR3 is CASSSPGTGRETQYF. For the CDR3, the DNA is TGTGCCAGCAGCTCACCCGGGACAGGGAGAGAGACCCAGTACTTC.

At least ten counts were recorded for this clonotype. The J gene is TRBJ1-2, the V gene TRBV10-3; D gene uncertain. From germline, CDR1 is ENHRY and CDR2 SYGVKD. This CDR3 is built from 13 residues. Trimming took 4 bases from V and 8 from J, leaving 14 bases between them. The DNA of the CDR3 is TGTGCCATCAGTGCCCCTAACATTTACGGCTACACCTTC. Amino acid sequence: CAISAPNIYGYTF.

This clonotype was detected only a few times. This sequence joins TRBV9 and TRBJ2-1; unclear D gene. This CDR3 has 15 amino acids. V lost 0 bases and J lost 5, with 12 bases in between. CDR1 SGDLS and CDR2 YYNGEE come from the germline V gene. The CDR3: CASSVEGRTHNEQFF. The CDR3 DNA is TGTGCCAGCAGCGTAGAGGGCAGGACCCACAATGAGCAGTTCTTC.

This clonotype was seen many times. This chain links TRBV7-3 with TRBJ2-1; 9 bases agree with TRBD2. CDR1 SGHTA and CDR2 FQGTGA come from the germline V gene. V shed 1 base, J shed 5 bases, and the junction held 9 bases outside the gene matches. This CDR3 contains 17 residues. The CDR3 sequence: CASSLKPPSGTDNEQFF. DNA for the CDR3: TGTGCCAGCAGCTTAAAACCCCCTAGCGGGACAGACAATGAGCAGTTCTTC.

This chain joins TRBV19 and TRBJ2-7; D possibly matches TRBD1 or TRBD2 (5 bases each). CDR1 is LNHDA, CDR2 SQIVND, per germline (reference sequence). V gave up 7 bases and J gave up 7 bases, with 14 bases separating them. The CDR3 contains 12 residues. CDR3 residues: CASTFCWGEQYF. As DNA, the CDR3 is TGTGCCAGTACGTTTTGTTGGGGGGAGCAGTACTTC. The full variable domain, with the rest looked up from reference TRBV19 and TRBJ2-7, is DGGITQSPKYLFRKEGQNVTLSCEQNLNHDAMYWYRQDPGQGLRLIYYSQIVNDFQKGDIAEGYSVSREKKESFPLTVTSAQKNPTAFYLCASTFCWGEQYFGPGTRLTVT.

A word on this clonotype: The junction departs from germline at one end; a sequencing error may be responsible. The chain uses TRBV9 and TRBJ2-1, with TRBD1 matching 7 bases. The germline gives CDR1 SGDLS, CDR2 YYNGEE. This CDR3 is 15 amino acids long. The CDR3 DNA reads TGTGCCAGCAGCGTAGGACAGGGTCCCTACAGTGAGCAGTTCTTC. It yields the protein CASSVGQGPYSEQFF.

At least ten counts were recorded for this clonotype. This chain joins TRBV6-5 and TRBJ2-5, with D tentatively TRBD1 or TRBD2 (5 bases each). Germline CDR1 MNHEY, CDR2 SVGAGI. Trimming took 2 bases from V and 3 from J, leaving 10 bases between them. The CDR3 consists of 14 residues. The CDR3 spells CASSYGTHEETQYF. The CDR3 DNA reads as TGTGCCAGCAGTTACGGGACGCATGAAGAGACCCAGTACTTC.

V and J are TRBV25-1 and TRBJ1-2; possible D gene TRBD1, 5 bases. The V and J ends lost 8 bases and 7 bases respectively, with 14 bases between them. CDR3 length equals 12 residues. From germline, CDR1 is MGHDK and CDR2 SYGVNS. As DNA, the CDR3 is TGTGCCAGCTCCTTTCAGGGATCTGGCTACACCTTC. This encodes CASSFQGSGYTF.

This clonotype was observed a handful of times. The V call is TRBV4-1, the J call TRBJ2-6; 7 nucleotides match TRBD1. V lost 5 bases and J lost 0; bases outside the gene matches: 10. CDR1 is MGHRA and CDR2 is YSYEKL in the germline V gene. The CDR3 totals 18 residues. CDR3 amino acids: CASSKRTGAYSGANVLTF. Written as DNA, the CDR3 is TGCGCCAGCAGCAAACGGACAGGTGCCTACTCTGGGGCCAACGTCCTGACTTTC.

This sequence joins TRBV6-2 or TRBV6-3 and TRBJ2-3; no firm D call. The CDR3 runs to 14 residues. V was pared by 2 bases and J by 11 bases, with 17 bases between. Germline CDR1 reads MNHEY; CDR2 reads SVGEGT. This CDR3 is CASSYPLPGLGQYF. CDR3 nucleotides: TGTGCCAGCAGTTACCCCCTACCTGGGCTGGGGCAGTATTTT.

The V gene is TRBV5-6, the J gene TRBJ2-3; D unresolved. Trimming removed 1 base at V and 3 bases at J, with 6 bases between. CDR3 size: 13 residues. The germline V gene has CDR1 SGHDT and CDR2 YYEEEE. The CDR3 reads CASSLHRTDTQYF. Here the CDR3 DNA reads TGTGCCAGCAGCTTGCACAGAACAGATACGCAGTATTTT.

This clonotype has a single count. A much larger clone differs from this one at a single base, so this may be a read error. V usage is TRBV6-6 and J usage is TRBJ2-5; 9 positions match TRBD1. The CDR3 consists of 15 residues. Germline loops: CDR1 MNHNY, CDR2 SVGAGI (reference sequence). The trim removed 4 bases at V and 11 bases at J, leaving 14 bases unmatched. The CDR3 spells CASSLPGTGPNEQYF. CDR3 DNA: TGTGCCAGCAGTTTACCCGGGACAGGGCCGAATGAGCAGTACTTC.

This chain uses TRBV4-3 with TRBJ2-5; D is possibly TRBD2 (5 bases). V shed 0 bases and J shed 7 bases, with 15 bases lying between them. There are 15 residues in the CDR3. The germline gives CDR1 LGHNA, CDR2 YSLEER. The CDR3 is CASSQDLSSAGTQYF. CDR3 DNA sequence: TGCGCCAGCAGCCAAGATCTTAGCAGCGCGGGGACCCAGTACTTC.

The J gene is TRBJ1-1, the V gene TRBV20-1; D call uncertain. V gave up 0 bases and J gave up 8 bases, with 4 bases separating them. Germline-derived CDR1 and CDR2 are DFQATT and SNEGSKA (reference sequence). The CDR3 is 10 amino acids. The CDR3 loop reads CSARDREAFF. DNA of the CDR3: TGCAGTGCTAGAGATCGCGAAGCTTTCTTT.

The chain has TRBV4-3 and TRBJ1-5, with a possible D match to TRBD1 (5 bases). The V end was cut by 1 base, the J end by 0 bases, with 13 bases between. Germline CDR1 LGHNA, CDR2 YSLEER. The CDR3 has 17 residues. CDR3 nucleotides: TGCGCCAGCAGCCAAGGCCCTGGCAGGGATAGCAATCAGCCCCAGCATTTT. It translates to CASSQGPGRDSNQPQHF.

The chain is built from TRBV27 and TRBJ2-1; D not certain. Trimming pared 4 bases from V and 0 bases from J, leaving 13 bases between. Germline V lookup: CDR1 MNHEY, CDR2 SMNVEV (reference sequence). The CDR3 is 16 residues long. CDR3 residues: CASSSLSPISYNEQFF. CDR3 nucleotides: TGTGCCAGCAGTTCATTGAGCCCAATCTCCTACAATGAGCAGTTCTTC.

The rearrangement links TRBV5-6 to TRBJ2-1, with 7 bases that match TRBD1. After removal of 4 bases from V and 7 bases from J, the junction contained 5 bases not matched to a gene. Germline V CDR1 and CDR2: SGHDT, YYEEEE. The CDR3 has 13 amino acids. CDR3: CASSVGQLNEQFF. CDR3 sequence (DNA): TGTGCCAGCAGCGTGGGACAGCTTAATGAGCAGTTCTTC.

This clonotype appeared a few times. The chain uses TRBV2 and TRBJ2-7; D may be TRBD2 (5 bases). The CDR3 extends over 14 amino acids. V was trimmed by 4 bases and J by 3 bases, leaving 13 bases between them. Germline values: CDR1 SNHLY, CDR2 FYNNEI. CDR3 region: CASSASLTNYEQYF. CDR3 coding DNA: TGTGCCAGCAGTGCTAGCCTTACTAACTACGAGCAGTACTTC.

The chain couples TRBV20-1 to TRBJ2-1; the match to TRBD2 covers 8 bases. The CDR3 covers 14 residues. The germline gives CDR1 DFQATT, CDR2 SNEGSKA (reference sequence). The V gene end was trimmed by 5 bases and the J gene end by 3 bases; junction bases not matched to a gene: 6. The CDR3 region has the DNA TGCAGTGCTTTAGCGGGGATAAACTACAATGAGCAGTTCTTC. This codes for CSALAGINYNEQFF.